The 24 T cell receptor beta chains reported below all come from one sample, sequenced in a study of blood T cell repertoires in COVID-19. Clones were sequenced by immunoSEQ multiplex PCR, and TCRdb holds only the in-frame ones, with some missing. The sample lists about 250,000 clones, about 83% occurring once. Sequenced sample: peripheral blood. These receptor sequences come from a woman of 80 years or more with COVID-19, enrolled during active disease.

The gene calls are TRBV11-3 and TRBJ2-2, with TRBD1 identical over 9 bases. In germline, CDR1 is SGHNT, CDR2 YENEEA. CDR3 length: 15 amino acids. V shed 5 bases and J 5 bases; nucleotides not matched to a gene: 6. The CDR3 sequence is CASSKTGGLTGELFF. The CDR3 nucleotides read TGTGCCAGCAGCAAGACAGGGGGATTAACCGGGGAGCTGTTTTTT.

The chain uses TRBV3-1 (or the pseudogene TRBV3-2) and TRBJ2-5; 11 positions agree with TRBD2. This CDR3 contains 17 residues. Germline-derived CDR1 and CDR2 are LGHDT and YNNKEL (reference sequence). V lost 1 base, J lost 2 bases, and 6 bases stayed unmatched. CDR3 sequence: CASSQGASGGQQETQYF. In DNA form, the CDR3 reads TGTGCCAGCAGCCAAGGGGCTAGCGGGGGGCAGCAAGAGACCCAGTACTTC.

This rearrangement joins TRBV2 to TRBJ2-5; D unclear. The germline gives CDR1 SNHLY, CDR2 FYNNEI. V lost 6 bases and J 5 bases, leaving 13 bases between the germline ends. The CDR3 runs 13 residues. The CDR3 bases are TGTGCCAGCAGCCCAGAGGTGTATGAGACCCAGTACTTC. Translating it yields CASSPEVYETQYF.

This clone was recorded once. This chain links TRBV5-1 with TRBJ2-3; possible D gene TRBD2, 7 bases. Germline V gene sequence: CDR1 SGHRS, CDR2 YFSETQ. Trimming removed 2 bases at V and 5 bases at J, with 12 bases between. This CDR3 has 14 amino acids. CDR3 nucleotide sequence: TGCGCCAGCAGCTTAGGGGGGGATGAAGATACGCAGTATTTT. This gives the protein CASSLGGDEDTQYF.

This clone was recorded only once. The gene calls are TRBV7-2 and TRBJ2-5; D not resolved. The CDR3 consists of 13 residues. Trimming pared 3 bases from V and 5 bases from J, leaving 10 bases between. Germline CDR1 SGHTA, CDR2 FQGNSA. The CDR3 nucleotides read TGTGCCAGCAGCTTCACTTCCTCGGAGACCCAGTACTTC. It translates to CASSFTSSETQYF.

The chain links TRBV4-2 to TRBJ1-6, with TRBD1 identical over 9 bases. V lost 3 bases, J lost 9 bases, and 15 bases stayed unmatched. Per the germline V gene, CDR1 is LGHNA and CDR2 is YNFKEQ. The CDR3 totals 18 residues. CDR3 amino acids: CASSHFTGGFSEGSPLHF. The CDR3 DNA follows: TGTGCCAGCAGCCATTTTACAGGGGGCTTCTCGGAGGGTTCACCCCTCCACTTT.

The CDR3 bases are TGCGCCAGCAGAGCGACAGGGGGCCAGGAGACCCAGTACTTC. It is translated as CASRATGGQETQYF. The chain carries TRBV4-1 and TRBJ2-5; 10 positions agree with TRBD1. CDR3 length: 14 amino acids. From germline, CDR1 is MGHRA and CDR2 YSYEKL. Trimming took 6 bases from V and 5 from J; bases not matched to a gene: 6.

The rearrangement joins TRBV2 to TRBJ2-7; TRBD1 matches 7 bases. V shed 7 bases, J shed 2 bases, and the junction held 8 bases outside the gene matches. CDR3 size: 14 residues. The germline V gene has CDR1 SNHLY and CDR2 FYNNEI. CDR3 region: CASTPGTEAYEQYF. CDR3 sequence (DNA): TGTGCCAGCACCCCCGGGACAGAAGCCTACGAGCAGTACTTC.

The chain carries TRBV5-3 and TRBJ1-5, with a tentative D call TRBD1 (5 bases). TRBV5-3 is an ORF for which the function is uncertain. V lost 4 bases and J 4 bases, leaving 12 bases between the germline ends. CDR3 length: 14 residues. This CDR3 reads CARSLRDSNQPQHF. The CDR3 bases are TGTGCCAGAAGCCTCAGGGATTCAAATCAGCCCCAGCATTTT.

The chain combines TRBV30 with TRBJ1-1; 8 bases agree with TRBD1. The V and J ends lost 7 bases and 5 bases, in that order; junction bases with no gene match: 6. CDR1 is GTSNPN, CDR2 SVGIG, per germline (reference sequence). The CDR3 is 12 amino acids. The chain's CDR3 is CASNRGETEAFF. In DNA, the CDR3 is TGTGCCTCGAACAGGGGGGAGACTGAAGCTTTCTTT.

This clone was picked up a small number of times. This chain joins TRBV9 and TRBJ1-1; unclear D gene. V lost 4 bases and J 3 bases, leaving 13 bases between the germline ends. Germline values: CDR1 SGDLS, CDR2 YYNGEE. The CDR3 is made up of 14 amino acids. CDR3 region: CASSPRPGHTEAFF. For the CDR3, the DNA is TGTGCCAGCAGCCCCCGTCCGGGTCACACTGAAGCTTTCTTT.

The chain joins TRBV5-8 to TRBJ1-1; D is unclear. Germline CDR1 SGHTS, CDR2 YDEGEE. The CDR3 is 11 residues long. V gave up 0 bases and J gave up 9 bases, with 6 bases separating them. CDR3 nucleotides: TGTGCCAGCAGCTTGGCAGGAAAAGCTTTCTTT. Amino acids: CASSLAGKAFF.

This clone has only a few counts. The V call is TRBV9, the J call TRBJ1-3; D is undetermined. V was pared by 6 bases and J by 0 bases, with 4 bases between. In germline, CDR1 is SGDLS, CDR2 YYNGEE. The CDR3 is 12 amino acids. CDR3 in DNA: TGTGCCAGCACCTCCTCTGGAAACACCATATATTTT. It is translated as CASTSSGNTIYF. Complete variable domain (other parts from reference TRBV9 and TRBJ1-3): DSGVTQTPKHLITATGQRVTLRCSPRSGDLSVYWYQQSLDQGLQFLIQYYNGEERAKGNILERFSAQQFPDLHSELNLSSLELGDSALYFCASTSSGNTIYFGEGSWLTVV.

The rearrangement uses TRBV6-5 and TRBJ1-1, with a weak D call TRBD1 (6 bases). CDR1 MNHEY and CDR2 SVGAGI come from the germline V gene. This CDR3 spans 15 amino acids. V was shortened by 5 bases and J by 1 base, with 14 bases between the two germline ends. CDR3 DNA sequence: TGTGCCAGCAGTCCCCTAATGACAGGGAACACTGAAGCTTTCTTT. The encoded protein is CASSPLMTGNTEAFF.

The chain recombines TRBV19 with TRBJ2-3, with no clear D. Germline CDR1 reads LNHDA; CDR2 reads SQIVND (reference sequence). Trimming removed 1 base from V and 5 bases from J, with 13 bases in between. The CDR3 is 15 residues long. CDR3 bases: TGTGCCAGTAGTATAGGAGGAGTAGGAGAAGATACGCAGTATTTT. Its translation: CASSIGGVGEDTQYF. Filled out from reference TRBV19 and TRBJ2-3, the complete variable domain reads DGGITQSPKYLFRKEGQNVTLSCEQNLNHDAMYWYRQDPGQGLRLIYYSQIVNDFQKGDIAEGYSVSREKKESFPLTVTSAQKNPTAFYLCASSIGGVGEDTQYFGPGTRLTVL.

This clone was seen a handful of times. The chain is built from TRBV7-9 and TRBJ1-2; 7 positions agree with TRBD1. The CDR3 extends over 15 amino acids. Germline loops: CDR1 SEHNR, CDR2 FQNEAQ (reference sequence). The junction had 14 bases not matched to a gene; V was cut back by 5 bases and J by 8 bases. The CDR3, as DNA: TGTGCCAGCAGCGGGACAGTTCCCTTAGTGAGAGGCTACACCTTC. It specifies CASSGTVPLVRGYTF.

The V call is TRBV7-2, the J call TRBJ1-2, with 8 bases matching TRBD1. V trimming: 1 base; J trimming: 8 bases; junction bases outside the gene matches: 6. From germline, CDR1 is SGHTA and CDR2 FQGNSA. This CDR3 is built from 14 residues. The CDR3: CASSLGTGWGGYTF. The CDR3 region has the DNA TGTGCCAGCAGCTTAGGGACAGGGTGGGGCGGCTACACCTTC.

The J gene is TRBJ1-1, the V gene TRBV6-5; 7 bases fit TRBD1. Germline CDR1 MNHEY, CDR2 SVGAGI. The CDR3 runs 12 residues. After removal of 7 bases from V and 10 bases from J, the junction contained 9 bases not matched to a gene. The CDR3: CASTNSGGRAFF. The CDR3 DNA sequence: TGTGCCAGCACTAACTCAGGGGGTCGAGCTTTCTTT.

This chain joins TRBV2 and TRBJ2-2; D may be TRBD1 (5 bases). The CDR3 totals 13 residues. Trimming shortened V by 5 bases and J by 4 bases, and 8 bases separated the two germline ends. Germline-derived CDR1 and CDR2 are SNHLY and FYNNEI. As DNA, the CDR3 is TGTGCCAGCAGTATAAGGGGCACCGGGGAGCTGTTTTTT. This gives the protein CASSIRGTGELFF.

This rearrangement joins TRBV27 to TRBJ1-1; 8 bases line up with TRBD1. The CDR3 length is 18 residues. The germline V gene has CDR1 MNHEY and CDR2 SMNVEV (reference sequence). Unmatched junction bases numbered 17, after V lost 7 bases and J lost 1 base. The CDR3, as DNA: TGTGCCAGCACACGGCAGGGGGCCTTAGGGGGTGGGAACACTGAAGCTTTCTTT. It specifies CASTRQGALGGGNTEAFF.

This chain links TRBV18 with TRBJ1-6, with 9 positions matching TRBD1. Germline CDR1 KGHSH, CDR2 LQKENI. With 3 bases clipped from V and 7 bases from J, the junction kept 7 bases outside the gene matches. The CDR3 is 16 residues long. CDR3 nucleotide sequence: TGTGCCAGCTCACCGGGACAGGGACGGGCAAATTCACCCCTCCACTTT. Translated: CASSPGQGRANSPLHF.

This chain links TRBV10-2 with TRBJ2-3, with 7 bases identical to TRBD1. V lost 7 bases and J lost 5; bases outside the gene matches: 6. This CDR3 spans 13 amino acids. The germline gives CDR1 WSHSY, CDR2 SAAADI. The CDR3 region has the DNA TGCGCCAGCACTCAGGGGGTGGTAGATACGCAGTATTTT. As protein: CASTQGVVDTQYF.

The chain links TRBV6-6 to TRBJ1-2; tentative D call: TRBD1 (6 bases). CDR3 length: 19 residues. The germline V gene has CDR1 MNHNY and CDR2 SVGAGI (reference sequence). V lost 5 bases and J lost 2, with 27 bases in between. The CDR3 reads CASSHTGLRYQGLNYGYTF. CDR3 bases: TGTGCCAGCAGTCACACTGGGCTGCGATACCAGGGGCTAAACTATGGCTACACCTTC.

This chain links TRBV2 with TRBJ2-5; 9 nucleotides agree with TRBD2. Germline assignment: CDR1 SNHLY and CDR2 FYNNEI. The CDR3 length is 15 residues. J gave up 5 bases and V 0 bases, and 4 bases lay outside the gene matches. Here the CDR3 reads CASSEAGLAMETQYF. CDR3 coding DNA: TGTGCCAGCAGTGAAGCGGGACTAGCAATGGAGACCCAGTACTTC.